This is a list of T cell receptor beta chains from one sample in a study of T cells in Graves' hyperthyroidism and ophthalmopathy. TCRdb passed the multiplex PCR reads through MiXCR, listing each CDR3 protein once. Among around 520,000 distinct CDR3 sequences listed, over 13% were seen once. Sequencing input: blood. All receptors come from a woman between 18 and 29 years old with Graves' hyperthyroidism. Each CDR3 is given without its conserved first and last residue. Fields, in order: clone size, J gene, V gene, CDR3 protein. A clone size is listed for some rows: how often the clone was seen (once, few, many), or a class if it is expanded.

size: -
J: TRBJ1-5
V: TRBV28
CDR3: ASQSGGDQPQH

size: many
J: TRBJ2-1
V: TRBV7-9
CDR3: ASSLVQPGNEQF

size: few
J: TRBJ2-2
V: TRBV29-1
CDR3: SAGQGSTPGTGELF

size: many
J: TRBJ1-1
V: TRBV19
CDR3: ASSFGDTEAF

size: many
J: TRBJ2-7
V: TRBV15
CDR3: ATSRDPYEQY

size: many
J: TRBJ2-5
V: TRBV11-3
CDR3: ASSDWGEETQY

size: -
J: TRBJ2-2
V: TRBV10-3
CDR3: ATLTDRSTGELF

size: -
J: TRBJ2-3
V: TRBV7-9
CDR3: ASSLGAGGLADTQY

size: many
J: TRBJ1-2
V: TRBV2
CDR3: ASSKTSLHT

size: -
J: TRBJ2-2
V: TRBV7-8
CDR3: ASSFRPAGDFGELF

size: once
J: TRBJ1-4
V: TRBV19
CDR3: ASRRTAATNEKLF

size: many
J: TRBJ2-7
V: TRBV7-9
CDR3: ASSLPGQGYEQY

size: many
J: TRBJ2-1
V: TRBV6-5
CDR3: ASSYSTGGNDEQF

size: many
J: TRBJ1-5
V: TRBV2
CDR3: ASSALRGRGNQPQH

size: many
J: TRBJ1-6
V: TRBV30
CDR3: AWSGQGSSPLH

size: many
J: TRBJ2-7
V: TRBV12-3/TRBV12-4
CDR3: ASRRGVEQY

size: few
J: TRBJ2-2
V: TRBV6-1
CDR3: ATLLGVSTGELF

size: many
J: TRBJ2-1
V: TRBV5-4
CDR3: ASSLVDSYNEQF

size: many
J: TRBJ1-1
V: TRBV6-2/TRBV6-3
CDR3: ASSLPPEHSSNTEAF

size: many
J: TRBJ2-1
V: TRBV12-3/TRBV12-4
CDR3: ASSLSSIDEQF

size: -
J: TRBJ1-4
V: TRBV11-2
CDR3: ASTMRAGDEKLF

size: few
J: TRBJ1-5
V: TRBV18
CDR3: ASSQGEGMHQPQH

size: few
J: TRBJ1-5
V: TRBV7-2
CDR3: ASSLVVGYNSNQPQH

size: few
J: TRBJ2-5
V: TRBV27
CDR3: ASSLWTGQQETQY

size: many
J: TRBJ2-2
V: TRBV19
CDR3: ASVQASGLTGELF

size: few
J: TRBJ2-3
V: TRBV19
CDR3: ASIGTSIFGDTQY

size: many
J: TRBJ1-1
V: TRBV7-7
CDR3: ASSPRMNTEAF

size: few
J: TRBJ2-4
V: TRBV19
CDR3: ASTSGRYTIAKNIQY

size: -
J: TRBJ1-5
V: TRBV15
CDR3: ATSRDGAGGNQPQH

size: many
J: TRBJ2-2
V: TRBV13
CDR3: ASSSYLGQGRLTGELF

size: once
J: TRBJ2-1
V: TRBV19
CDR3: ASSSRAGQPYNEQF

size: many
J: TRBJ2-7
V: TRBV7-2
CDR3: ASSLAPGNYEQY